This entry lists 30 T cell receptor beta chains sequenced from one sample in a study of T cells in localized non-small cell lung cancer. Measured with immunoSEQ multiplex PCR; TCRdb has only the in-frame clones, and not every one. The sample has about 130,000 clones; 89% are singletons. Material: peripheral blood, obtained before any cancer treatment. The receptor source for this set is a female donor aged 60 or older with stage I lung adenocarcinoma.

This clone was picked up many times. The rearrangement uses TRBV30 and TRBJ1-5, with D perhaps matching TRBD1 (5 bases). CDR1 and CDR2 from the germline V gene are GTSNPN and SVGIG (reference sequence). The V end lost 2 bases, the J end lost 2 bases, and 7 bases lay between the germline ends. The CDR3 length is 13 residues. CDR3 loop: CAWSLTGNQPQHF. CDR3 sequence (DNA): TGTGCCTGGAGTTTGACAGGCAATCAGCCCCAGCATTTT.

The V and J genes are TRBV5-1 and TRBJ2-2; 7 nucleotides align to TRBD2. Unmatched junction bases numbered 9, after V lost 3 bases and J lost 4 bases. Germline values: CDR1 SGHRS, CDR2 YFSETQ. The CDR3 has 16 residues. CDR3 in DNA: TGCGCCAGCAGCTCACCTAGCGGAGTGGGCACCGGGGAGCTGTTTTTT. It translates to CASSSPSGVGTGELFF. The whole variable domain, remainder taken from reference TRBV5-1 and TRBJ2-2, is KAGVTQTPRYLIKTRGQQVTLSCSPISGHRSVSWYQQTPGQGLQFLFEYFSETQRNKGNFPGRFSGRQFSNSRSEMNVSTLELGDSALYLCASSSPSGVGTGELFFGEGSRLTVL.

In this sample, this clone turned up a few times. This chain links TRBV2 with TRBJ2-2; weak D call: TRBD2 (5 bases). The V end was cut by 6 bases, the J end by 4 bases, with 9 bases between. The CDR3 spans 13 residues. The germline gives CDR1 SNHLY, CDR2 FYNNEI. Here the CDR3 reads CASSFGITGELFF. The CDR3 DNA is TGTGCCAGCAGCTTCGGGATCACCGGGGAGCTGTTTTTT.

The V and J genes are TRBV18 and TRBJ1-4; D might be TRBD1 (5 bases). V dropped 0 bases and J dropped 5 bases, with 10 bases sitting between them. Germline-derived CDR1 and CDR2 are KGHSH and LQKENI. The CDR3 extends over 15 amino acids. The CDR3 loop is CASSPPGRVNEKLFF. The CDR3 bases are TGTGCCAGCTCACCACCGGGGCGGGTAAATGAAAAACTGTTTTTT.

This clone appeared once. The genes are TRBV5-1 and TRBJ1-3; D uncertain. The CDR3 runs to 16 residues. The V end lost 2 bases, the J end lost 0 bases, and 12 bases lay between the germline ends. Per the germline V gene, CDR1 is SGHRS and CDR2 is YFSETQ. CDR3 in amino acids: CASSFLGSNSGNTIYF. In nucleotides, the CDR3 is TGCGCCAGCAGCTTCTTGGGCAGTAACTCTGGAAACACCATATATTTT.

This clone was seen once. The chain is built from TRBV19 and TRBJ1-5; D remains unclear. Germline CDR1 and CDR2: LNHDA and SQIVND (reference sequence). The V end was cut by 9 bases, the J end by 3 bases, with 18 bases between. CDR3 length equals 15 residues. The CDR3: CASTTGETVNQPQHF. CDR3 sequence (DNA): TGTGCCAGCACGACCGGGGAAACGGTCAATCAGCCCCAGCATTTT.

The chain is built from TRBV7-2 and TRBJ2-3; no clear D gene. The CDR3 loop spans 15 amino acids. Trimming left V 5 bases short and J 2 bases short, with 14 bases between. Germline values: CDR1 SGHTA, CDR2 FQGNSA. This CDR3 is CASSPKGRITDTQYF. The CDR3 DNA is TGTGCCAGCAGCCCTAAAGGACGGATCACAGATACGCAGTATTTT.

The V and J genes are TRBV19 and TRBJ2-7; 7 bases align to TRBD2. Unmatched junction bases numbered 9, after V lost 5 bases and J lost 2 bases. Germline V CDR1 and CDR2: LNHDA, SQIVND (reference sequence). CDR3 length equals 15 residues. The CDR3 DNA is TGTGCCAGTAGTTCTCTAGCGGTGCCCACCTACGAGCAGTACTTC. This codes for CASSSLAVPTYEQYF.

The chain links TRBV5-4 to TRBJ2-2; the match to TRBD1 covers 8 bases. CDR3 size: 16 residues. After removal of 4 bases from V and 0 bases from J, the junction contained 5 bases not matched to a gene. CDR1 and CDR2 (germline): SGHNT, YYREEE (reference sequence). The CDR3 reads CASSPQGAPNTGELFF. The CDR3 nucleotides are TGTGCCAGCAGCCCTCAGGGGGCGCCGAACACCGGGGAGCTGTTTTTT. Looking up the rest from reference TRBV5-4 and TRBJ2-2 gives the full variable domain: ETGVTQSPTHLIKTRGQQVTLRCSSQSGHNTVSWYQQALGQGPQFIFQYYREEENGRGNFPPRFSGLQFPNYSSELNVNALELDDSALYLCASSPQGAPNTGELFFGEGSRLTVL.

The rearrangement uses TRBV10-3 and TRBJ2-1; 14 positions agree with TRBD2. The germline V gene encodes CDR1 ENHRY and CDR2 SYGVKD. J gave up 7 bases and V 10 bases, and 6 bases lay outside the gene matches. This CDR3 spans 14 amino acids. The CDR3 loop reads CATIGTSGRNEQFF. CDR3 in DNA: TGTGCCACGATCGGGACTAGCGGGAGAAATGAGCAGTTCTTC.

V usage is TRBV2 and J usage is TRBJ1-1, with 7 bases aligning to TRBD1. This CDR3 contains 12 residues. V shed 9 bases and J 1 base; nucleotides not matched to a gene: 2. Germline V lookup: CDR1 SNHLY, CDR2 FYNNEI. CDR3 sequence: CARDRENTEAFF. For the CDR3, the DNA is TGTGCCAGAGACAGGGAGAACACTGAAGCTTTCTTT.

The chain has TRBV19 and TRBJ2-3; no definite D call. This CDR3 has 18 amino acids. CDR1 is LNHDA and CDR2 is SQIVND in the germline V gene (reference sequence). Trimming shortened V by 1 base and J by 6 bases, and 23 bases separated the two germline ends. The CDR3 sequence is CASSIAPEGLRTSDTQYF. CDR3 nucleotide sequence: TGTGCCAGTAGTATAGCCCCGGAAGGCCTAAGAACATCCGATACGCAGTATTTT.

Regarding this clone: At one end, the junction sequence differs from germline, possibly due to a read error. The V gene is TRBV7-7, the J gene TRBJ2-7; no firm D call. This CDR3 comprises 13 residues. Germline assignment: CDR1 SSHAT and CDR2 FNYEAQ (reference sequence). In nucleotides, the CDR3 is TGTGCTAGCAGCCCCCGGGTTGGCCTGGAGCAGTACTTC. This sequence encodes CASSPRVGLEQYF.

This rearrangement joins TRBV6-1 to TRBJ2-7; 10 nucleotides align to TRBD2. V gave up 10 bases and J gave up 4 bases; unmatched junction bases: 13. Per germline, CDR1 MNHNS and CDR2 SASEGT. This CDR3 is built from 15 residues. The CDR3 here is CAIAKTAGGPYEQYF. The CDR3 nucleotides read TGTGCCATCGCAAAGACAGCGGGAGGGCCATACGAGCAGTACTTC.

The chain uses TRBV5-1 and TRBJ2-1, with 9 bases fitting TRBD1. Germline V CDR1 and CDR2: SGHRS, YFSETQ. The CDR3 extends over 15 amino acids. V was pared by 3 bases and J by 8 bases, with 9 bases of the junction left unmatched. The CDR3 region is CASSYTGGEGHEQFF. CDR3 DNA sequence: TGCGCCAGCAGCTACACAGGGGGCGAGGGACATGAGCAGTTCTTC.

This chain joins TRBV11-3 and TRBJ2-2, with 15 positions matching TRBD2. The germline gives CDR1 SGHNT, CDR2 YENEEA. V was clipped by 3 bases and J by 4 bases; unmatched bases: 12. The CDR3 runs to 20 residues. CDR3 region: CASSFGTSGRSGTSTGELFF. The CDR3 DNA is TGTGCCAGCAGCTTCGGGACTAGCGGGAGGAGTGGGACTAGCACCGGGGAGCTGTTTTTT.

V usage is TRBV29-1 and J usage is TRBJ2-2, with 8 positions matching TRBD2. Germline CDR1 SQVTM, CDR2 ANQGSEA. Trimming removed 7 bases from V and 4 bases from J; junction bases left unmatched: 8. The CDR3 totals 14 residues. This CDR3 reads CSASGPGGTGELFF. The CDR3, as DNA: TGCAGCGCTAGCGGGCCCGGGGGCACCGGGGAGCTGTTTTTT.

Comment on this clone: The same CDR3 can be traced to other DNA sequences in this sample. The rearrangement links TRBV29-1 to TRBJ2-5; D ambiguous. The V gene's germline CDR1 is SQVTM and CDR2 ANQGSEA. The length of the CDR3 is 13 residues. V was cut by 1 base and J by 0 bases, with 6 bases left in between. The CDR3 sequence is CSVEARYQETQYF. The CDR3 nucleotides are TGCAGCGTTGAAGCTAGGTACCAAGAGACCCAGTACTTC.

The chain carries TRBV29-1 and TRBJ1-1; unclear D gene. The CDR3 spans 10 residues. Looked up from germline, CDR1 is SQVTM and CDR2 is ANQGSEA. The ends were cut back, 5 bases at V and 3 bases at J, with 4 bases in the middle. DNA for the CDR3: TGCAGCGTTTCGGACACTGAAGCTTTCTTT. Its protein is CSVSDTEAFF.

The V gene is TRBV5-1, the J gene TRBJ2-1, with D unclear. The ends were cut back, 2 bases at V and 4 bases at J, with 7 bases in the middle. Per germline, CDR1 SGHRS and CDR2 YFSETQ. The CDR3 covers 13 residues. Here the CDR3 reads CASSFVEYNEQFF. CDR3 DNA sequence: TGCGCCAGCAGCTTTGTTGAGTACAATGAGCAGTTCTTC.

Note on this clone: A read error may produce the germline difference seen at one junction end. V usage is TRBV7-7 and J usage is TRBJ1-5, with 9 bases matching TRBD1. The CDR3 covers 13 residues. Germline loops: CDR1 SSHAT, CDR2 FNYEAQ (reference sequence). The CDR3 bases are TGTGCTAGCAGCAAGGACAGGGGTCAGCCCCAGCATTTT. Protein sequence: CASSKDRGQPQHF.

The genes are TRBV7-8 and TRBJ1-1; 9 bases align to TRBD1. Germline CDR1 reads SGHVS; CDR2 reads FQNEAQ. The CDR3 has 16 residues. V lost 8 bases and J lost 0; bases outside the gene matches: 10. The CDR3, as DNA: TGTGCCAGCTCTCAGGGGACAGGGTTTCTGAACACTGAAGCTTTCTTT. Amino acid sequence: CASSQGTGFLNTEAFF.

The V gene is TRBV5-1, the J gene TRBJ1-4, with D uncertain. Germline assignment: CDR1 SGHRS and CDR2 YFSETQ. The germline V and J ends were trimmed by 5 bases and 8 bases, with 13 bases remaining between them. CDR3 length equals 13 residues. The CDR3 spells CASSSPQGEKLFF. The CDR3 bases are TGCGCCAGCAGTTCTCCTCAAGGGGAAAAACTGTTTTTT.

The chain couples TRBV2 to TRBJ2-2; D is unclear. There are 14 residues in the CDR3. V shed 6 bases and J shed 6 bases, with 14 bases lying between them. CDR1 is SNHLY, CDR2 FYNNEI, per germline. In DNA, the CDR3 is TGTGCCAGCAGCGCCTCAGCCCACGCCGGGGAGCTGTTTTTT. This sequence encodes CASSASAHAGELFF.

This rearrangement joins TRBV27 to TRBJ2-1; the D is unclear. V lost 9 bases and J lost 0, with 12 bases in between. The CDR3 has 14 amino acids. Germline assignment: CDR1 MNHEY and CDR2 SMNVEV (reference sequence). The CDR3 coding sequence is TGTGCCAGGCGCGGCGAGAGCTCCTACAATGAGCAGTTCTTC. It specifies CARRGESSYNEQFF.

The chain recombines TRBV7-9 with TRBJ2-1; D is undetermined. CDR1 is SEHNR, CDR2 FQNEAQ, per germline (reference sequence). The length of the CDR3 is 12 residues. With 5 bases removed from V and 6 bases from J, the gap between germline ends came to 8 bases. CDR3 loop: CASSIDTNEQFF. The CDR3 bases are TGTGCCAGCAGCATTGATACCAATGAGCAGTTCTTC.

This clone was detected only a few times. The chain combines TRBV28 with TRBJ2-3, with 11 bases that match TRBD2. This CDR3 region has 13 residues. After removal of 9 bases from V and 6 bases from J, the junction contained 5 bases not matched to a gene. Germline V gene sequence: CDR1 MDHEN, CDR2 SYDVKM. DNA for the CDR3: TGTGCCAGTAGCGGGAGGGCCTTGGATACGCAGTATTTT. Its protein product is CASSGRALDTQYF.

The chain recombines TRBV2 with TRBJ2-7; the D gene is possibly TRBD2 (6 bases). The V gene lost 5 bases and the J gene lost 0 bases, with 14 bases spanning the gap. The germline CDR1 and CDR2 sequences are SNHLY and FYNNEI. This CDR3 contains 15 residues. This CDR3 is CASSPSQGGSYEQYF. The CDR3 bases are TGTGCCAGCAGTCCCTCCCAGGGAGGCTCCTACGAGCAGTACTTC.

The chain recombines TRBV7-9 with TRBJ2-5; D is perhaps TRBD2 (6 bases). Trimming shortened V by 1 base and J by 2 bases, and 11 bases separated the two germline ends. Germline assignment: CDR1 SEHNR and CDR2 FQNEAQ (reference sequence). CDR3 size: 15 residues. The CDR3 is CASSLGLAEQETQYF. In DNA form, the CDR3 reads TGTGCCAGCAGCTTAGGATTAGCGGAGCAAGAGACCCAGTACTTC.

The V gene is TRBV15, the J gene TRBJ1-5; D call uncertain. V dropped 6 bases and J dropped 3 bases, with 12 bases sitting between them. Germline V CDR1 and CDR2: LNHNV, YYDKDF (reference sequence). The CDR3 has 14 amino acids. The CDR3 protein is CATRPLGINQPQHF. The CDR3 DNA sequence: TGTGCCACCAGACCGCTCGGCATCAATCAGCCCCAGCATTTT.